Below, one TCR beta chain is given with its context. The clone's antigen remains unknown. Base qualities were left out, and no much larger clone turns up one base away. At one collaborating source in Seattle, patients were enrolled during active infection and were followed longitudinally through the course of disease. Whole blood was collected in K2EDTA tubes by collaborating institutions according to the institutions' own protocols. For TCRbeta analysis, collaborators shipped samples in one of three forms: frozen whole blood, isolated PBMCs, or DNA extracted from either of those sample types. The sample is drawn from a study of blood T cell repertoires in COVID-19 (dated by TCRdb to 2018 to 2021). For the study in its entirety: The collaborator samples originated in the United States, Italy and Spain and spanned the acute and convalescent phases of COVID-19. The prospective study material was composed of cDNA or gDNA derived from T cells, B-cell-depleted T cells, or PBMCs. The dataset comprised deeply sampled blood TCRbeta repertoires from subjects exposed to, actively infected with, or recovered from COVID-19. A freely available public database, intended as a resource for researchers studying the immune response to SARS-CoV-2, is where the repertoires were released. Samples came from the ongoing ImmuneRACE study (first 160 participants) plus 1,254 subjects from 6 global collaborators. The sample metadata nearly always contained a de-identified subject ID, COVID-19 status, age in years and sex. Where available, HLA class I and class II types were taken from metadata supplied by the sample provider and were not determined by assay-based typing. Findings and caveats that apply to the study as a whole: The amount of clinical and demographic metadata varied by source and participant and was provided uncurated.

The CDR3 spans 16 residues, from the cysteine through the phenylalanine. Only CDR3 DNA remains: 48 bases, in frame from the first base. Compared with germline, V lacks 4 bases and J lacks 0 bases; bases without a gene match: 5. The germline V gene (reference sequence) sets CDR1 to LNHDA and CDR2 to SQIVND. TCRbeta CDR3 regions were amplified from genomic DNA using the immunoSEQ Assay, a bias-controlled multiplex PCR. On the authors' methods: Nucleated cell counts per sample were estimated from amplification of reference gene primers within the assay. To quantify the absolute abundance of each unique TCRbeta CDR3 rearrangement, sequence reads were collapsed and filtered. Productive Simpson clonality was computed per sample as the square root of Simpson's diversity index over productive rearrangements. Entries here come from immuneACCESS through TCRdb and include only in-frame sequences with V and J called. Some clones fail to appear in such tables; in the studies checked, an unresolved V gene covers under half of the shortfall, and the cause of the remainder is unknown. V and J calls plus clone size are reproduced from that table; the DNA served to infer D and trimming. The sample includes about 68,000 clones, with about 91% observed a single time. Together, the top ten hold around 7% of the sample.

Sequenced: peripheral blood. The V and J segments used are TRBV19 and TRBJ1-5; 8 middle bases align to TRBD1. The clonotype comes from a man between 40 and 49 years old with COVID-19, enrolled during active disease. The CDR3 amino acid sequence is: CASSTDREYSNQPQHF. The nucleotide sequence is TGTGCCAGTAGTACGGACAGGGAATATAGCAATCAGCCCCAGCATTTT.